These T cell receptor beta chains were read from a single sample in a study of CD8+CD57+ T cells in acquired aplastic anemia. MiXCR, applied by TCRdb to the reads, yields one record per CDR3 protein. The repertoire has about 200,000 distinct CDR3 sequences, 65% of them found once; the top ten carry around three fifths. The sample comprised sorted CD4+, CD8+, or CD8+CD57+ T cells (not recorded which) from PBMCs. These receptors all come from a human donor with aplastic anemia. The CDR3 runs from the conserved cysteine through the conserved F or W. The D gene is left open where the match is weak. The size entry is marked missing in some rows and otherwise reads once, few, many or a size class.

J gene | V gene | clone size | D gene | CDR3 protein | CDR3 DNA
TRBJ2-7 | TRBV29-1 | once | - | CSVTAASSYEQYF | TGCAGCGTTACCGCCGCGAGCTCCTACGAGCAGTACTTC
TRBJ2-7 | TRBV2 | - | TRBD1 | CASTFTTGAHYEQYF | TGTGCCAGCACCTTTACGACAGGGGCCCACTACGAGCAGTACTTC
TRBJ2-7 | TRBV6-5 | many | - | CASSYGHLAGTYEQYF | TGTGCCAGCAGTTACGGACACCTGGCAGGGACCTACGAGCAGTACTTC
TRBJ2-5 | TRBV7-3 | - | - | CASSFGGQETRYF | TGTGCCAGCAGCTTTGGTGGACAAGAGACCCGGTACTTC
TRBJ2-7 | TRBV15 | few | TRBD1 | CATSSSRSGQGSGEQYF | TGTGCCACCAGCAGCTCCAGGTCGGGACAGGGGTCAGGCGAGCAGTACTTC
TRBJ1-5 | TRBV5-1 | - | - | CASSRDGNNQPQHF | TGCGCCAGCAGCAGGGACGGAAACAATCAGCCCCAGCATTTT
TRBJ2-7 | TRBV7-9 | - | - | CASSLSTALREQYF | TGTGCCAGCAGCTTGAGTACCGCTCTCCGCGAGCAGTACTTC
TRBJ2-7 | TRBV5-1 | - | - | CASSRRDFAYEQYF | TGCGCCAGCAGCAGGCGGGACTTCGCCTACGAGCAGTACTTC
TRBJ2-3 | TRBV9 | many | TRBD1 | CASSGRDRDGDTQYF | TGTGCCAGCAGCGGCCGGGACAGGGATGGAGATACGCAGTATTTT
TRBJ2-2 | TRBV5-1 | - | TRBD2 | CASSFSGGNTGELFF | TGCGCCAGCAGCTTCAGCGGGGGGAACACCGGGGAGCTGTTTTTT
TRBJ2-2 | TRBV7-2 | - | TRBD2 | CASSLALASGRVLGELFF | TGTGCCAGCAGCTTAGCGCTAGCTAGCGGGCGTGTCCTCGGGGAGCTGTTTTTT
TRBJ2-7 | TRBV24-1 | many | - | CATSDTGGEQYF | TGTGCCACCAGTGATACGGGTGGCGAGCAGTACTTC
TRBJ2-7 | TRBV5-1 | - | TRBD2 | CASSYPGLAGSGEQYF | TGCGCCAGCAGCTATCCGGGACTAGCTGGGTCTGGGGAGCAGTACTTC
TRBJ2-1 | TRBV19 | - | TRBD2 | CASSTELAGYNEQFF | TGTGCCAGTAGTACGGAACTAGCGGGGTACAATGAGCAGTTCTTC
TRBJ2-5 | TRBV20-1 | few | - | CSAPYDRPQGTQYF | TGCAGTGCTCCTTACGACCGACCTCAAGGGACCCAGTACTTC
TRBJ2-7 | TRBV5-1 | - | TRBD2 | CASGRLAGVGEQYF | TGCGCCAGCGGACGACTAGCGGGAGTCGGCGAGCAGTACTTC
TRBJ2-2 | TRBV6-5 | many | TRBD1 | CASSYGTGETGELFF | TGTGCCAGCAGTTACGGGACAGGGGAGACCGGGGAGCTGTTTTTT
TRBJ1-2 | TRBV7-2 | - | - | CASSLGLGENYGYTF | TGTGCCAGCAGCTTAGGGCTGGGCGAGAACTATGGCTACACCTTC
TRBJ2-7 | TRBV15 | few | TRBD1 | CATSRNDRGHEQYF | TGTGCCACCAGCAGGAACGACAGGGGCCACGAGCAGTACTTC
TRBJ2-5 | TRBV7-7 | - | TRBD2 | CASSLARGGQETQYF | TGTGCTAGCAGCTTAGCGCGGGGGGGTCAGGAGACCCAGTACTTC
TRBJ2-1 | TRBV10-3 | - | - | CAITDQTSRADNEQFF | TGTGCCATCACCGACCAGACTAGTCGGGCGGACAATGAGCAGTTCTTC
TRBJ2-7 | TRBV5-1 | - | TRBD1 | CASRPGQGGGEQYF | TGCGCCAGCAGGCCGGGACAGGGCGGCGGCGAGCAGTACTTC
TRBJ2-1 | TRBV7-9 | - | - | CASSLGAGHTYNEQFF | TGTGCCAGCAGCTTAGGAGCGGGACATACTTACAATGAGCAGTTCTTC
TRBJ1-6 | TRBV20-1 | - | - | CSARVRGSSYNSPLHF | TGCAGTGCTAGAGTCAGGGGCAGCTCCTATAATTCACCCCTCCACTTT
TRBJ2-7 | TRBV7-9 | few | - | CASSPPGLYEQYF | TGTGCCAGCAGCCCCCCCGGTCTCTACGAGCAGTACTTC
TRBJ1-2 | TRBV9 | few | - | CASSPSVTYGYTF | TGTGCCAGCAGCCCCAGTGTAACCTATGGCTACACCTTC
TRBJ1-4 | TRBV7-2 | - | - | CASSFPQGGSEKLFF | TGTGCCAGCAGCTTTCCACAGGGCGGGAGTGAAAAACTGTTTTTT
TRBJ1-6 | TRBV2 | - | - | CASSESGKSPLHF | TGTGCCAGCAGTGAATCGGGGAAATCACCCCTCCACTTT
TRBJ2-1 | TRBV19 | few | - | CASSISGETYNEQFF | TGTGCCAGTAGTATTTCGGGGGAGACCTACAATGAGCAGTTCTTC
TRBJ2-3 | TRBV5-1 | - | - | CASSPGLDGMADTQYF | TGCGCCAGCAGCCCGGGGCTAGATGGAATGGCGGATACGCAGTATTTT
TRBJ2-7 | TRBV7-9 | - | - | CASSLGAVSYEQYF | TGTGCCAGCAGCTTAGGAGCGGTCAGCTACGAGCAGTACTTC
TRBJ1-2 | TRBV6-4 | - | TRBD1 | CASSPAGGQNYGYTF | TGTGCCAGCAGTCCCGCCGGGGGACAGAACTATGGCTACACCTTC
TRBJ2-3 | TRBV20-1 | - | - | CSAMGDQDTQYF | TGCAGTGCTATGGGAGACCAAGATACGCAGTATTTT
TRBJ1-1 | TRBV15 | few | - | CATLGGGKDTEAFF | TGTGCCACACTTGGGGGGGGAAAGGACACTGAAGCTTTCTTT
TRBJ2-7 | TRBV20-1 | - | - | CSGRGRYEQYF | TGCAGTGGCCGGGGGCGTTACGAGCAGTACTTC
TRBJ2-1 | TRBV5-1 | - | TRBD2 | CASTFSGSSYNEQFF | TGCGCCAGCACCTTTAGCGGGAGCTCCTACAATGAGCAGTTCTTC
TRBJ1-6 | TRBV19 | - | - | CASSIGPNSPLHF | TGTGCCAGTAGTATTGGTCCGAATTCACCCCTCCACTTT
TRBJ2-6 | TRBV14 | many | - | CASSPLAGSLFSGANVLTF | TGTGCCAGCAGCCCGCTGGCAGGGTCACTGTTCTCTGGGGCCAACGTCCTGACTTTC
TRBJ2-7 | TRBV2 | - | - | CASSEDSPSEQYF | TGTGCCAGCAGTGAAGACAGCCCGTCCGAGCAGTACTTC
TRBJ1-1 | TRBV29-1 | - | TRBD1 | CSVYQGGTEAFF | TGCAGCGTTTACCAGGGGGGTACTGAAGCTTTCTTT
TRBJ1-2 | TRBV5-5 | - | - | CASSFGGDDGYTF | TGCGCCAGCAGCTTTGGCGGGGACGATGGCTACACCTTC
TRBJ2-3 | TRBV7-6 | - | - | CASSLRTARTDTQCF | TGTGCCAGCAGCTTACGGACTGCGCGCACAGATACGCAGTGTTTT
TRBJ1-4 | TRBV2 | once | - | CASSPRQTYNEKLFF | TGTGCCAGCAGTCCGAGACAGACCTATAATGAAAAACTGTTTTTT
TRBJ2-5 | TRBV7-9 | - | TRBD1 | CASSPRTGVETQYF | TGTGCCAGCAGCCCTCGAACAGGGGTAGAGACCCAGTACTTC
TRBJ1-1 | TRBV5-1 | - | TRBD1 | CASSLGTGVGEAFF | TGCGCCAGCAGCTTGGGGACAGGGGTCGGTGAAGCTTTCTTT
TRBJ2-7 | TRBV20-1 | few | - | CSARDFQGRYEQYF | TGCAGTGCTAGAGATTTCCAGGGACGATACGAGCAGTACTTC
TRBJ2-2 | TRBV20-1 | - | - | CSASSYDTNTGELFF | TGCAGTGCTAGTTCATACGATACGAACACCGGGGAGCTGTTTTTT
TRBJ1-2 | TRBV9 | - | - | CASRRTGLYGYTF | TGTGCCAGCAGACGTACAGGGTTGTATGGCTACACCTTC